These 7 T cell receptor beta chains originate from one sample sequenced in a study of tumor and adjacent non-tumor tissue in lung cancer. Three rounds of nested PCR, following a modified ARM-PCR protocol, produced the TCRbeta library. One entry per CDR3 protein, called by TCRdb with MiXCR from the multiplex PCR reads. The sample includes around 140,000 distinct CDR3 sequences, approximately 66% seen only once; the top ten take 18%. No cell sorting was done before RNA was extracted from the tissue. Specimen: lung tumor tissue. The receptors stem from a man aged 55 to 70 with small cell lung cancer.

This clonotype was seen more than once but under ten times. This may arise from a read error, as a much more abundant clone is one base away. This rearrangement joins TRBV11-2 to TRBJ2-1, with D tentatively TRBD2 (5 bases). Germline loops: CDR1 SGHAT, CDR2 FQNNGV. CDR3 length equals 12 residues. CDR3 coding DNA: TGTGTCAACTCCCGAGGGCGGAATGAGCAGTTCTTC. This encodes CVNSRGRNEQFF.

CDR3 amino acids: CSARVSGSCSDTQYF. The CDR3 bases are TGCAGTGCTAGAGTCAGCGGGAGCTGCTCTGATACGCAGTATTTT. This sequence joins TRBV20-1 and TRBJ2-3; 8 nucleotides align to TRBD2. V gave up 1 base and J gave up 6 bases; unmatched junction bases: 9. This CDR3 has 15 residues. Germline V gives CDR1 DFQATT, CDR2 SNEGSKA (reference sequence).

As for this clonotype: The junction and the germline gene differ at one end; a read error may be behind it. V usage is TRBV12-3 or TRBV12-4 and J usage is TRBJ2-2; 9 bases are shared with TRBD2. The CDR3 extends over 16 amino acids. The CDR3 reads CTSSSGTSQGGGELFF. The DNA of the CDR3 is TGTACCAGCAGTTCCGGGACTAGCCAAGGTGGCGGGGAGCTGTTTTTT.

This clonotype was observed many times. The chain employs TRBV20-1 and TRBJ2-5; D may match TRBD1 or TRBD2 (5 bases each). The CDR3 runs to 14 residues. The V end was cut by 0 bases, the J end by 4 bases, with 12 bases between. Germline loops: CDR1 DFQATT, CDR2 SNEGSKA (reference sequence). CDR3 bases: TGCAGTGCTAGAGACCATAGGGGAGTAGAGACCCAGTACTTC. Protein: CSARDHRGVETQYF.

This chain links TRBV7-9 with TRBJ2-5; tentatively, D is TRBD1 (5 bases). The CDR3 consists of 13 residues. The V gene's germline CDR1 is SEHNR and CDR2 FQNEAQ (reference sequence). Trimming stripped 5 bases from V and 1 base from J, with 8 bases between. The CDR3 nucleotides read TGTGCCAGCAGCATGGACATCCAAGAGACCCAGTACTTC. Translation gives CASSMDIQETQYF.

The V and J genes are TRBV6-1 and TRBJ1-5; unclear D gene. V gave up 6 bases and J gave up 5 bases, with 17 bases separating them. The CDR3 extends over 15 amino acids. Germline V gene sequence: CDR1 MNHNS, CDR2 SASEGT. CDR3 sequence (DNA): TGTGCCAGCAGGAGGGTCACGACGGGCGATCAGCCCCAGCATTTT. Residues: CASRRVTTGDQPQHF.

In the case of this clonotype: With a much larger clone just one base away, this may be a read error. No conserved phenylalanine or tryptophan ends this CDR3, so it is likely a read error. This sequence joins TRBV11-2 and TRBJ2-1; tentatively, D is TRBD1 or TRBD2 (5 bases each). This CDR3 comprises 14 residues. Germline values: CDR1 SGHAT, CDR2 FQNNGV. The V end lost 5 bases, the J end lost 3 bases, and 11 bases lay between the germline ends. CDR3 sequence reads: CASSPLGGYNEQFL. In DNA form, the CDR3 reads TGTGCCAGCAGCCCCCTTGGGGGCTACAATGAGCAGTTCCTC.